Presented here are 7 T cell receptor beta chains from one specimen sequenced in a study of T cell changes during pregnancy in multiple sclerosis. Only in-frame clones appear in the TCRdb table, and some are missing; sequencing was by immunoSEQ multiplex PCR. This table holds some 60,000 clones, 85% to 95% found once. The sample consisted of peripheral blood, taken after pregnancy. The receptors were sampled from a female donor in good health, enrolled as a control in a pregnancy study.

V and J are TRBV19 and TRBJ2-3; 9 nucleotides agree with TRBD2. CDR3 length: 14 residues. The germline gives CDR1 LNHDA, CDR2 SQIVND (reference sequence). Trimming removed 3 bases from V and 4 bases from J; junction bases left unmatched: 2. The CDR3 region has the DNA TGTGCCAGTAGTATGGGCGGGAGGGCAGATACGCAGTATTTT. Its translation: CASSMGGRADTQYF.

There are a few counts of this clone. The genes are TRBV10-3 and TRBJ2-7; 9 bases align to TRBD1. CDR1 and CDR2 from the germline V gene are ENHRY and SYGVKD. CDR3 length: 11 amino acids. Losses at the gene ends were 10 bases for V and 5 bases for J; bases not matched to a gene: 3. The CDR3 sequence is CASRTGDEQYF. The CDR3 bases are TGTGCCAGTAGGACAGGGGACGAGCAGTACTTC.

The DNA for the CDR3 is TGTGCCAGCTCACTCGGACAGGGTTTTACCTATGGCTACACCTTC. Encoded protein: CASSLGQGFTYGYTF. This rearrangement joins TRBV18 to TRBJ1-2, with 8 bases fitting TRBD1. From germline, CDR1 is KGHSH and CDR2 LQKENI. This CDR3 is built from 15 residues. Unmatched junction bases numbered 8, after V lost 4 bases and J lost 4 bases.

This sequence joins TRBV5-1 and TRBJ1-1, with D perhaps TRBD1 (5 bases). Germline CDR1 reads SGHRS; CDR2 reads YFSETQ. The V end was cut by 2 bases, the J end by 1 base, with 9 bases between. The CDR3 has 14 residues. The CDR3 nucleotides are TGCGCCAGCAGCTTCTGGGGGGGGAACACTGAAGCTTTCTTT. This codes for CASSFWGGNTEAFF. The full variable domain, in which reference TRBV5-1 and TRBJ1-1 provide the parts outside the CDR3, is KAGVTQTPRYLIKTRGQQVTLSCSPISGHRSVSWYQQTPGQGLQFLFEYFSETQRNKGNFPGRFSGRQFSNSRSEMNVSTLELGDSALYLCASSFWGGNTEAFFGQGTRLTVV.

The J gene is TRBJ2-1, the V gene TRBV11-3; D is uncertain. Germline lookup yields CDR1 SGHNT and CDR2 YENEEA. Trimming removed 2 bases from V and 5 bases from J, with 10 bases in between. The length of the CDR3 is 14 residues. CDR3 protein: CASSLNNQDNEQFF. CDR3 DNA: TGTGCCAGCAGCTTAAATAATCAGGACAATGAGCAGTTCTTC.

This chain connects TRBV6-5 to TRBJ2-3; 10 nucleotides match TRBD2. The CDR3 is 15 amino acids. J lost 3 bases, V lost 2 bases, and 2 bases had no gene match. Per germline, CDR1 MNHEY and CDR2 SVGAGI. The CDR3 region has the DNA TGTGCCAGCAGTTACCTAGCGGGAGCTACAGATACGCAGTATTTT. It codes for CASSYLAGATDTQYF.

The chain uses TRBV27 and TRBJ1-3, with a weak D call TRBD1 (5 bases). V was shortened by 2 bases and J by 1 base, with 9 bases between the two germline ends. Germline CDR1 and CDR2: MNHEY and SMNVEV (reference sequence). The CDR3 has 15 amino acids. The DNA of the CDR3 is TGTGCCAGCAGTTTAAGGGGATTTTCTGGAAACACCATATATTTT. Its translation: CASSLRGFSGNTIYF.